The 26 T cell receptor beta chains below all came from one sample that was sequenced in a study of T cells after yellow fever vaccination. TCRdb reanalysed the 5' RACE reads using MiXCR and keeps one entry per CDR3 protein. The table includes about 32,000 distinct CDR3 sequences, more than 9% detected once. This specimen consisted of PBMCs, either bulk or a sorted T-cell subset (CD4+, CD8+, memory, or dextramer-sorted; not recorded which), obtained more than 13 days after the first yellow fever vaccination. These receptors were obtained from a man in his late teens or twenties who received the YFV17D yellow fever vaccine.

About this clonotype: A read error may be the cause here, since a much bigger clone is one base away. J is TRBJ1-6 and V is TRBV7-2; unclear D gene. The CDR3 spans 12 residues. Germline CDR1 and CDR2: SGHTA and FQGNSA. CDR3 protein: CASGLYKSPLHF. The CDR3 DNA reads TGTGCCTCCGGACTATATAAATCACCCCTCCACTTT.

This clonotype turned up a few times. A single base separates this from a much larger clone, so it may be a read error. CDR3 sequence: CASSLLGASNTIYF. CDR3 DNA: TGTGCCAGCAGCCTCCTGGGGGCTTCTAACACCATATATTTT. V gene TRBV28 combines with J gene TRBJ1-3; D is perhaps TRBD1 (6 bases). Trimming took off 6 bases at V and 7 bases at J, with 16 bases between the two ends. Germline lookup yields CDR1 MDHEN and CDR2 SYDVKM. The CDR3 consists of 14 residues.

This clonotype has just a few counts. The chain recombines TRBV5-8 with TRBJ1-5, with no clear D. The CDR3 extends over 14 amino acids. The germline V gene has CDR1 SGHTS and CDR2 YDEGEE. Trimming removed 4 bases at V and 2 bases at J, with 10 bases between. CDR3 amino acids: CASSPRGRNQPQHF. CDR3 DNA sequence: TGTGCCAGCAGCCCACGGGGTCGCAATCAGCCCCAGCATTTT.

CDR3 amino acids: CASSLTGVEETQYF. DNA for the CDR3: TGTGCCAGCAGCCTGACAGGGGTGGAGGAGACCCAGTACTTC. V usage is TRBV3-1 and J usage is TRBJ2-5, with TRBD1 matching over 8 bases. The CDR3 contains 14 residues. Losses at the gene ends were 4 bases for V and 5 bases for J; bases not matched to a gene: 6. The germline gives CDR1 LGHDT, CDR2 YNNKEL (reference sequence).

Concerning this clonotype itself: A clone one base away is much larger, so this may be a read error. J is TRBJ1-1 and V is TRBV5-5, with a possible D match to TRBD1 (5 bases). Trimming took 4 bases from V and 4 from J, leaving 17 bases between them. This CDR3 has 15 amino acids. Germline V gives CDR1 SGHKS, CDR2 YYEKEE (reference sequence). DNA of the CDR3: TGTGCCAGCAGCGAGGGCGCTCCGGGGCGCACTGAAGCTTTCTTT. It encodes CASSEGAPGRTEAFF.

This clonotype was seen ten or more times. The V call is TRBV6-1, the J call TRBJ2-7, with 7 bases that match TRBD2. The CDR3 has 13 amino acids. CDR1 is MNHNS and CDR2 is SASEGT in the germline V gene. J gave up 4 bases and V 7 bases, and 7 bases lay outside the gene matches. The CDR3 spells CASIPSGGYEQYF. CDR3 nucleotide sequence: TGTGCCAGCATCCCTTCGGGAGGTTACGAGCAGTACTTC.

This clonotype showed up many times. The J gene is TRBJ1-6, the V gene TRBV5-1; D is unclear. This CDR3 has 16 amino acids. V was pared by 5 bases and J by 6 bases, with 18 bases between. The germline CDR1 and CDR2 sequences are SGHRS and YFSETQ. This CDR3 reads CASRVGPNAANSPLHF. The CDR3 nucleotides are TGCGCCAGCAGAGTCGGGCCCAACGCTGCTAATTCACCCCTCCACTTT.

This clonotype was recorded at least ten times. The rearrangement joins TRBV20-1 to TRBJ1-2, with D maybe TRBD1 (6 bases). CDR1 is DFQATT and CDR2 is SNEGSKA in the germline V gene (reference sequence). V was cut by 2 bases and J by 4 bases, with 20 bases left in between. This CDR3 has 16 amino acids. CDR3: CSARSFSDSGIYGYTF. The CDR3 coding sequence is TGCAGTGCTAGAAGTTTCTCGGACAGTGGGATCTATGGCTACACCTTC.

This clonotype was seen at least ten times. CDR3 loop: CSARGRERGGPQHF. The CDR3 nucleotides are TGCAGTGCTAGGGGTCGGGAGCGGGGTGGACCCCAGCATTTT. The rearrangement joins TRBV20-1 to TRBJ1-5; D call uncertain. The CDR3 totals 14 residues. Germline values: CDR1 DFQATT, CDR2 SNEGSKA (reference sequence). V was cut by 3 bases and J by 10 bases, with 19 bases left in between.

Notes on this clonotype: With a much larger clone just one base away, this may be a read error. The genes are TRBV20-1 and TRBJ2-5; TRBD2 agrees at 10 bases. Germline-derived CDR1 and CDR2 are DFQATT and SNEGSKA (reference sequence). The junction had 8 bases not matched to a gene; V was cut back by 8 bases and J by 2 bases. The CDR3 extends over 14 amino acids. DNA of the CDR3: TGCAGTTGGCTCAGGACTAGCGGACAAGAGACCCAGTACTTC. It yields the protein CSWLRTSGQETQYF.

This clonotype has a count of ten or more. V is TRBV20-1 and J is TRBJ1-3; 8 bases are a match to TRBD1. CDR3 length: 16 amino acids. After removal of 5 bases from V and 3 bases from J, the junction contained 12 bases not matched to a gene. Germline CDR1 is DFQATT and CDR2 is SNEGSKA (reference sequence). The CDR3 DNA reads TGCAGTGCTTTGCCTGTGCAGGGGGCAGATGGAAACACCATATATTTT. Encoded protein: CSALPVQGADGNTIYF.

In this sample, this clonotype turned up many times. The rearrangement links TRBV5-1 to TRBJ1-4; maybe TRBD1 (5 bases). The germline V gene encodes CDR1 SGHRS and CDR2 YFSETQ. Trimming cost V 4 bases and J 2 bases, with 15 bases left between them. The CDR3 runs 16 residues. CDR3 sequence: CASSLSTGGTNEKLFF. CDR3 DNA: TGCGCCAGCAGCCTTTCTACAGGAGGCACTAATGAAAAACTGTTTTTT. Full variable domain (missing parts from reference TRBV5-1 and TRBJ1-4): KAGVTQTPRYLIKTRGQQVTLSCSPISGHRSVSWYQQTPGQGLQFLFEYFSETQRNKGNFPGRFSGRQFSNSRSEMNVSTLELGDSALYLCASSLSTGGTNEKLFFGSGTQLSVL.

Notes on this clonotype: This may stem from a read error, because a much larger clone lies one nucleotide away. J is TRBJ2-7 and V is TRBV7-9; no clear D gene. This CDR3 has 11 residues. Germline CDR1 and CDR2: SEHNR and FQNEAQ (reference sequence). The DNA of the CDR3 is TGTGCCAGCAGCCCTTCTTACGTGCAGTACTTC. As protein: CASSPSYVQYF. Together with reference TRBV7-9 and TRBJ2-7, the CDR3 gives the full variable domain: DTGVSQNPRHKITKRGQNVTFRCDPISEHNRLYWYRQTLGQGPEFLTYFQNEAQLEKSRLLSDRFSAERPKGSFSTLEIQRTEQGDSAMYLCASSPSYVQYFGPGTRLTVT.

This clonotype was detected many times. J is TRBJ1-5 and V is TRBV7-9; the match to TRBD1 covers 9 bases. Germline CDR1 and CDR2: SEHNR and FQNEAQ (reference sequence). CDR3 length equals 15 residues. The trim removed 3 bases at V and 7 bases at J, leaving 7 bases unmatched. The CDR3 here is CASSLGWDREQPQHF. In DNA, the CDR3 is TGTGCCAGCAGCTTGGGTTGGGACAGGGAGCAGCCCCAGCATTTT.

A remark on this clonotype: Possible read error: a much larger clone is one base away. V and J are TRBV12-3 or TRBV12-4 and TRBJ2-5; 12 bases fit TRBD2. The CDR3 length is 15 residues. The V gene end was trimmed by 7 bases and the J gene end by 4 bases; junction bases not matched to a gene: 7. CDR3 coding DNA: TGTGCCAGCACCCATGAGGGACTAGCGGGAGAGACCCAGTACTTC. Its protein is CASTHEGLAGETQYF.

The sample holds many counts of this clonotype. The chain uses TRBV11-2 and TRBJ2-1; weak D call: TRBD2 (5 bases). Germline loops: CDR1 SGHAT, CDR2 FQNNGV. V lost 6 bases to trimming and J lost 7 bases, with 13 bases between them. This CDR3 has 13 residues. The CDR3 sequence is CASSLGLQNEQFF. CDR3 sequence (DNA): TGTGCCAGCAGTCTCGGACTTCAAAATGAGCAGTTCTTC.

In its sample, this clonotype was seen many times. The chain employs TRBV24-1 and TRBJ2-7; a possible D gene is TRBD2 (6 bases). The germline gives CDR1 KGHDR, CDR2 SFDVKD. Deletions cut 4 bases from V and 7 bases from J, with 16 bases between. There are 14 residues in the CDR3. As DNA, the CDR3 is TGTGCCACCAGTGACTCCGGGACTCCGGGGGAGCAGTACTTC. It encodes CATSDSGTPGEQYF.

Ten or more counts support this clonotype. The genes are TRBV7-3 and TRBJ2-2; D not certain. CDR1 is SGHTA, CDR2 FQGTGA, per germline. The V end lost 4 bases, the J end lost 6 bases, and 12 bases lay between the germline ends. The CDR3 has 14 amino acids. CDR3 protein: CASSSGPQPGELFF. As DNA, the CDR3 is TGTGCCAGCAGCTCAGGTCCACAACCCGGGGAGCTGTTTTTT.

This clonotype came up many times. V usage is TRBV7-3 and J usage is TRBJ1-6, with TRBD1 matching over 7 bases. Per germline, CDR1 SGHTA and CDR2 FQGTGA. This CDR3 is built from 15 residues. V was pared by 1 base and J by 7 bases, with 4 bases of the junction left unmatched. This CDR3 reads CASSLNPGGNSPLHF. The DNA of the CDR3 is TGTGCCAGCAGCTTAAATCCAGGGGGGAATTCACCCCTCCACTTT.

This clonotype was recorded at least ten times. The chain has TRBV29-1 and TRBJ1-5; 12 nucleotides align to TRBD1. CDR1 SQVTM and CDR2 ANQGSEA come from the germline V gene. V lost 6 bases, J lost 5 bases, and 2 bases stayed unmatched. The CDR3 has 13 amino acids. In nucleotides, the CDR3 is TGCAGCGTCGGGACAGGGGGCCATCAGCCCCAGCATTTT. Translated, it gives CSVGTGGHQPQHF.

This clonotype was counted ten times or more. The CDR3 region is CASSPGDTQYF. The CDR3 DNA follows: TGTGCCAGCAGTCCCGGGGATACGCAGTATTTT. J is TRBJ2-3 and V is TRBV11-2; D unclear. V lost 6 bases, J lost 6 bases, and 7 bases lay in between. This CDR3 is built from 11 residues. Per the germline V gene, CDR1 is SGHAT and CDR2 is FQNNGV.

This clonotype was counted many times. The CDR3 DNA follows: TGTGCCAGCCAGGCGCAGAACACTGAAGCTTTCTTT. Residues: CASQAQNTEAFF. The chain uses TRBV9 and TRBJ1-1; unclear D gene. V was cut by 7 bases and J by 1 base, with 8 bases left in between. The CDR3 loop spans 12 amino acids. Germline CDR1 reads SGDLS; CDR2 reads YYNGEE.

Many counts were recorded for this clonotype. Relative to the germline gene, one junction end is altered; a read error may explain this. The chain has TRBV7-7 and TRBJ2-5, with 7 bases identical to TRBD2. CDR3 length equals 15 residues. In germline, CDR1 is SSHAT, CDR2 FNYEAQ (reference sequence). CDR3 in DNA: TGTGCTAGCAGCCCTACCGTTAGCGGGCGAGAGACCCAGTACTTC. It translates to CASSPTVSGRETQYF.

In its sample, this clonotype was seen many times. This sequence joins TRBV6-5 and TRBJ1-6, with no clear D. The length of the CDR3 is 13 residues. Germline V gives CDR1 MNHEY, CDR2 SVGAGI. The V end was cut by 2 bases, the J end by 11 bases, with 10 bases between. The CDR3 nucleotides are TGTGCCAGCAGTTACGACTGGAGTCCACCCCTCCACTTT. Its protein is CASSYDWSPPLHF.

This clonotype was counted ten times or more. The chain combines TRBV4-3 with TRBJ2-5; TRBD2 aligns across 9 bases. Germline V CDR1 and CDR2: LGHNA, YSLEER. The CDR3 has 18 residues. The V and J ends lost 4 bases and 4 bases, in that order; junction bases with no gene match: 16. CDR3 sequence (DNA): TGCGCCAGCAGCCGAGAGAGGGTGGCTAGCGGGGAGGGAGAGACCCAGTACTTC. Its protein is CASSRERVASGEGETQYF.

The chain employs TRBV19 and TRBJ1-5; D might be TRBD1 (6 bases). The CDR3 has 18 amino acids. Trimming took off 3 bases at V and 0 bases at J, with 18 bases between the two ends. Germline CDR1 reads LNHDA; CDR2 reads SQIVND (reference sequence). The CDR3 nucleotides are TGTGCCAGTAGTATCCGAAATTTCAGGGGAAATAGCAATCAGCCCCAGCATTTT. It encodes CASSIRNFRGNSNQPQHF.